This T cell receptor beta chain was sequenced during a study of OX40 agonist ivuxolimab in advanced cancers. About the research overall: Administration of intravenous ivuxolimab to patients occurred every 2 weeks at 0.01 to 10 mg/kg. At 82.7% male, the cohort had a mean age of around 56 years, ranging from about 23 to 79.

Using immunoSEQ multiplex PCR, the repertoire was profiled, and TCRdb retains in-frame clones only, with some absent. Of 15,000 to 20,000 clones in the sample, over 75% were seen once. The sequence came from an adult with an advanced solid tumor such as melanoma, head and neck, liver or kidney cancer. The sequencing used CD4+ or CD8+ T cells sorted from blood, collected in a trial of the OX40 agonist ivuxolimab.

The CDR3 DNA is TGTGCCAGCAGCTTAGTTCCAGGGGGGTATGATGAAGCTTTCTTT. It translates to CASSLVPGGYDEAFF. The chain recombines TRBV7-9 with TRBJ1-1; 7 positions agree with TRBD1. The CDR3 sequence is 15 residues long. The junction had 9 bases not matched to a gene; V was cut back by 1 base and J by 7 bases. Germline CDR1 is SEHNR and CDR2 is FQNEAQ (reference sequence).